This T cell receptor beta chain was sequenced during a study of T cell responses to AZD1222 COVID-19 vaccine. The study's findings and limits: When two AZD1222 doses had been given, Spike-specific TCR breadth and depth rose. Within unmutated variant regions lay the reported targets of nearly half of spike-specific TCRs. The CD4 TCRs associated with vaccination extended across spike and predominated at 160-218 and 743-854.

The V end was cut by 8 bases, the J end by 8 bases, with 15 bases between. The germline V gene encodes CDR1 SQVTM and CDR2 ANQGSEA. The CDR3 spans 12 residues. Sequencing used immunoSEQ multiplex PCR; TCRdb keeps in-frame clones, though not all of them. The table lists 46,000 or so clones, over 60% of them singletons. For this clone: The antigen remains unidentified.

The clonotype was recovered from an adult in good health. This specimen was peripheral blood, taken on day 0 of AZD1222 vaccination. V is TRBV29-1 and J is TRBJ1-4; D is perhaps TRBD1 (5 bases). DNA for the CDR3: TGCAGCTTCCAAGGGGACGGGGAAAAACTGTTTTTT. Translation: CSFQGDGEKLFF.